Shown below are 24 T cell receptor beta chains from a single sample sequenced in a study of blood T cell repertoires in COVID-19. Only in-frame clones appear in the TCRdb table, and some are missing; sequencing was by immunoSEQ multiplex PCR. The sample consists of approximately 160,000 clones, approximately 80% of them appearing once. The sequencing sample was made of PBMCs or T cells enriched from blood (not recorded which). The receptor source for this set is a man in his forties who had recovered from COVID-19.

This CDR3 reads CASSPSTGMTEAFF. The CDR3 coding sequence is TGTGCCAGCAGCCCCTCGACAGGGATGACTGAAGCTTTCTTT. The gene calls are TRBV14 and TRBJ1-1, with 7 bases lining up with TRBD1. The germline V gene has CDR1 SGHDN and CDR2 FVKESK. This CDR3 comprises 14 residues. The V gene end was trimmed by 4 bases and the J gene end by 5 bases; junction bases not matched to a gene: 7.

This chain connects TRBV6-1 to TRBJ1-1, with a possible D match to TRBD1 (6 bases). The CDR3 has 16 amino acids. Germline V gene sequence: CDR1 MNHNS, CDR2 SASEGT. V lost 0 bases and J lost 8, with 19 bases in between. DNA for the CDR3: TGTGCCAGCAGTGAAGCGTATACTACCGGGACAAAAGAAGCTTTCTTT. Encoded protein: CASSEAYTTGTKEAFF.

Only one count was recorded for this clone. This chain joins TRBV4-1 and TRBJ1-3, with TRBD1 matching 7 bases. The trim removed 1 base at V and 6 bases at J, leaving 6 bases unmatched. This CDR3 spans 15 amino acids. In germline, CDR1 is MGHRA, CDR2 YSYEKL. The CDR3 sequence is CASSQGVQGENTIYF. The CDR3 DNA sequence: TGCGCCAGCAGCCAAGGTGTCCAGGGGGAAAACACCATATATTTT.

This chain joins TRBV4-2 and TRBJ2-1; TRBD2 agrees at 8 bases. This CDR3 contains 16 residues. V trimming: 1 base; J trimming: 2 bases; junction bases outside the gene matches: 4. The germline V gene encodes CDR1 LGHNA and CDR2 YNFKEQ. For the CDR3, the DNA is TGTGCCAGCAGCCAAGGACTCGGGGGGGCCTACAATGAGCAGTTCTTC. Encoded protein: CASSQGLGGAYNEQFF.

The rearrangement joins TRBV5-1 to TRBJ2-7, with TRBD2 matching 9 bases. The trim removed 0 bases at V and 3 bases at J, leaving 4 bases unmatched. Per the germline V gene, CDR1 is SGHRS and CDR2 is YFSETQ. The CDR3 spans 15 residues. Here the CDR3 reads CASSLVSGGLYEQYF. Written as DNA, the CDR3 is TGCGCCAGCAGCTTGGTCAGCGGGGGGCTCTACGAGCAGTACTTC.

The chain combines TRBV7-6 with TRBJ2-7; no firm D call. Germline values: CDR1 SGHVS, CDR2 FNYEAQ. V lost 1 base, J lost 2 bases, and 9 bases lay in between. The CDR3 contains 14 residues. This CDR3 reads CASSLDPGTYEQYF. CDR3 coding DNA: TGTGCCAGCAGCTTAGACCCAGGTACCTACGAGCAGTACTTC. The variable domain in full, with the rest retrieved from reference TRBV7-6 and TRBJ2-7, is GAGVSQSPRYKVTKRGQDVALRCDPISGHVSLYWYRQALGQGPEFLTYFNYEAQQDKSGLPNDRFSAERPEGSISTLTIQRTEQRDSAMYRCASSLDPGTYEQYFGPGTRLTVT.

This chain joins TRBV11-3 and TRBJ1-1; D possibly corresponds to TRBD1 (5 bases). Germline loops: CDR1 SGHNT, CDR2 YENEEA. Trimming took 5 bases from V and 6 from J, leaving 16 bases between them. The CDR3 spans 14 residues. As DNA, the CDR3 is TGTGCCAGCAGCGCCACGGGGGGAGTGGCTGAAGCTTTCTTT. It yields the protein CASSATGGVAEAFF. Full variable domain (missing parts from reference TRBV11-3 and TRBJ1-1): EAGVVQSPRYKIIEKKQPVAFWCNPISGHNTLYWYLQNLGQGPELLIRYENEEAVDDSQLPKDRFSAERLKGVDSTLKIQPAELGDSAVYLCASSATGGVAEAFFGQGTRLTVV.

The chain recombines TRBV3-1 (or the pseudogene TRBV3-2) with TRBJ2-1; no clear D. The germline gives CDR1 LGHDT, CDR2 YNNKEL (reference sequence). This CDR3 region has 12 residues. The V gene lost 1 base and the J gene lost 10 bases, with 8 bases spanning the gap. The CDR3 DNA reads TGTGCCAGCAGCCAAGGGCCGTACGAGCAGTTCTTC. This gives the protein CASSQGPYEQFF.

The V and J genes are TRBV19 and TRBJ1-5; possible D gene TRBD1, 5 bases. In germline, CDR1 is LNHDA, CDR2 SQIVND (reference sequence). V was trimmed by 3 bases and J by 6 bases, leaving 12 bases between them. The CDR3 totals 14 residues. Here the CDR3 DNA reads TGTGCCAGTAGTATCGGAGGGGCCGGTCAGCCCCAGCATTTT. Translation gives CASSIGGAGQPQHF.

The chain couples TRBV7-2 to TRBJ2-1; D remains ambiguous. This CDR3 spans 15 amino acids. Trimming pared 5 bases from V and 3 bases from J, leaving 14 bases between. Germline loops: CDR1 SGHTA, CDR2 FQGNSA. In DNA form, the CDR3 reads TGTGCCAGCAGCACCGGGTTACTCGGCTACAATGAGCAGTTCTTC. Translated, it gives CASSTGLLGYNEQFF.

The J gene is TRBJ2-3, the V gene TRBV3-1 (or the pseudogene TRBV3-2), with 12 bases aligning to TRBD2. V shed 4 bases, J shed 3 bases, and the junction held 23 bases outside the gene matches. This CDR3 is 22 amino acids long. Germline assignment: CDR1 LGHDT and CDR2 YNNKEL (reference sequence). The CDR3 region is CASSPPPGASGGGSGKTDTQYF. The CDR3 bases are TGTGCCAGCAGCCCACCACCGGGGGCTAGCGGGGGGGGGAGCGGCAAAACAGATACGCAGTATTTT.

This sequence joins TRBV7-6 and TRBJ2-5, with D possibly being TRBD1 (6 bases). With 5 bases removed from V and 5 bases from J, the gap between germline ends came to 15 bases. Germline V CDR1 and CDR2: SGHVS, FNYEAQ. This CDR3 region has 14 residues. The chain's CDR3 is CASSPGVGVETQYF. The CDR3 region has the DNA TGTGCCAGCAGCCCAGGGGTGGGGGTCGAGACCCAGTACTTC.

The V and J genes are TRBV5-1 and TRBJ1-2, with TRBD1 matching 9 bases. Germline loops: CDR1 SGHRS, CDR2 YFSETQ. V lost 2 bases and J lost 5; bases outside the gene matches: 1. The CDR3 contains 13 residues. CDR3 sequence (DNA): TGCGCCAGCAGCTTACAGGGGGCGTATGGCTACACCTTC. Translating it yields CASSLQGAYGYTF.

Here the CDR3 DNA reads TGTGCCAGCAGCCAGGGTTATGGCTACACCTTC. As protein: CASSQGYGYTF. The V and J genes are TRBV7-3 and TRBJ1-2; possible D gene TRBD1, 5 bases. Germline V gene sequence: CDR1 SGHTA, CDR2 FQGTGA. This CDR3 spans 11 amino acids. Trimming removed 5 bases from V and 5 bases from J, with 6 bases in between.

This chain links TRBV7-8 with TRBJ1-4, with D possibly being TRBD1 (6 bases). The CDR3 length is 15 residues. Germline CDR1 is SGHVS and CDR2 is FQNEAQ. Trimming stripped 2 bases from V and 5 bases from J, with 12 bases between. CDR3 DNA sequence: TGTGCCAGCAGCTTAAAGGGGGGGGTCAATGAAAAACTGTTTTTT. This encodes CASSLKGGVNEKLFF.

CDR3 in DNA: TGTGCCAGCAGTGACCCCTTGGCAGGCAGGTCGGACTACGAGCAGTACGTC. This codes for CASSDPLAGRSDYEQYV. The chain employs TRBV6-1 and TRBJ2-7; D is unresolved. V was clipped by 3 bases and J by 3 bases, with 21 bases between them. Looked up from germline, CDR1 is MNHNS and CDR2 is SASEGT. CDR3 length equals 17 residues.

The chain recombines TRBV10-1 with TRBJ2-1, with 14 bases matching TRBD2. V lost 6 bases to trimming and J lost 10 bases; unmatched junction nucleotides: 5. This CDR3 spans 14 amino acids. The germline V gene has CDR1 WNHNN and CDR2 SYGVQD (reference sequence). DNA for the CDR3: TGCGCCAGCAGCCCGGGACTAGCGGGGGCCGAGCAGTTCTTC. This sequence encodes CASSPGLAGAEQFF.

The chain links TRBV9 to TRBJ2-5; possibly TRBD2 for D (5 bases). V lost 3 bases and J lost 5, with 17 bases in between. Germline V gene data show CDR1 as SGDLS and CDR2 as YYNGEE. This CDR3 is 15 amino acids long. The CDR3 bases are TGTGCCAGCAGCGGCCAGGCCTCCGGCGGGGAGACCCAGTACTTC. It yields the protein CASSGQASGGETQYF.

This chain links TRBV7-8 with TRBJ2-1; D may be TRBD2 (7 bases). CDR3 length equals 15 residues. V was cut by 1 base and J by 5 bases, with 12 bases left in between. The germline V gene has CDR1 SGHVS and CDR2 FQNEAQ. The CDR3 DNA reads TGTGCCAGCAGCTTAGTTCGGGGGGCTGACAATGAGCAGTTCTTC. Residues: CASSLVRGADNEQFF.

J is TRBJ1-1 and V is TRBV3-1 (or the pseudogene TRBV3-2); no clear D gene. Trimming shortened V by 8 bases and J by 4 bases, and 14 bases separated the two germline ends. The CDR3 has 13 amino acids. Germline V lookup: CDR1 LGHDT, CDR2 YNNKEL (reference sequence). This CDR3 reads CASREGAVTEAFF. As DNA, the CDR3 is TGTGCCAGCCGAGAGGGTGCGGTCACTGAAGCTTTCTTT.

V usage is TRBV4-1 and J usage is TRBJ2-2, with 14 bases identical to TRBD2. The germline V gene encodes CDR1 MGHRA and CDR2 YSYEKL. V trimming: 4 bases; J trimming: 1 base; junction bases outside the gene matches: 17. This CDR3 contains 22 residues. The DNA of the CDR3 is TGCGCCAGCAGCCTGCTATACCGACCGGGACTAGCGGGGGAACGGAACACCGGGGAGCTGTTTTTT. It yields the protein CASSLLYRPGLAGERNTGELFF.

J is TRBJ1-5 and V is TRBV6-5, with TRBD1 matching 7 bases. The CDR3 is 15 amino acids. CDR1 and CDR2 from the germline V gene are MNHEY and SVGAGI. Unmatched junction bases numbered 12, after V lost 6 bases and J lost 7 bases. The CDR3 DNA reads as TGTGCCAGCAGCCCCGGGCAGGGGGTCTGGCAGCCCCAGCATTTT. Amino acids: CASSPGQGVWQPQHF.

V and J are TRBV5-1 and TRBJ1-3; 8 nucleotides line up with TRBD1. The CDR3 has 14 amino acids. V was clipped by 2 bases and J by 4 bases; unmatched bases: 2. In germline, CDR1 is SGHRS, CDR2 YFSETQ. The CDR3 DNA is TGCGCCAGCAGCTTTCAGGGGGCAGGAAACACCATATATTTT. Its translation is CASSFQGAGNTIYF. The entire variable domain, with the rest obtained from reference TRBV5-1 and TRBJ1-3, is as follows: KAGVTQTPRYLIKTRGQQVTLSCSPISGHRSVSWYQQTPGQGLQFLFEYFSETQRNKGNFPGRFSGRQFSNSRSEMNVSTLELGDSALYLCASSFQGAGNTIYFGEGSWLTVV.

The chain is built from TRBV30 and TRBJ2-3; D remains ambiguous. Germline assignment: CDR1 GTSNPN and CDR2 SVGIG (reference sequence). The V and J ends lost 2 bases and 4 bases respectively, with 10 bases between them. The CDR3 has 13 amino acids. CDR3 region: CAWSINRADTQYF. For the CDR3, the DNA is TGTGCCTGGAGTATTAATCGGGCAGATACGCAGTATTTT.